The sequence of this T cell receptor beta chain was determined in a study of CD8+CD57+ T cells in acquired aplastic anemia. Whoever was chosen for sequencing had shown CD8+CD57+ cell expansion by flow cytometry. Among the patients, all had severe acquired aplastic anemia. According to the study, genomic DNA was the template for TCR beta VDJ and CDR3 profiling. TCRdb ran MiXCR on the reads and lists one entry per CDR3 protein. The table records approximately 300,000 distinct CDR3 sequences, 56% of them present only once. The germline CDR1 and CDR2 sequences are SQVTM and ANQGSEA. J was trimmed by 2 bases and V by 2 bases; bases with no gene match: 3. The CDR3 is made up of 13 amino acids. Worth noting for this clonotype: Its antigen remains unidentified.

General study points: Patients and controls shared over 25 CD8+ CDR3 sequences, highly expressed in patients. Patients versus controls showed no significant CD8+ Simpson's diversity difference.

The receptor's source is a human donor with aplastic anemia. Sequenced: sorted CD4+, CD8+, or CD8+CD57+ T cells (not recorded which) from PBMCs. V and J are TRBV29-1 and TRBJ2-7, with 7 bases aligning to TRBD1. Written as DNA, the CDR3 is TGCAGCGTTGAACAGCAGGGGGCCTACGAGCAGTACTTC. Its protein is CSVEQQGAYEQYF.